This TCR beta chain was profiled in a study of CD8 T cells in ankylosing spondylitis. MiXCR, run by TCRdb on the 5' RACE reads, gives a single entry per CDR3 protein. The sample has 350,000 or so distinct CDR3 sequences, approximately 15% seen once. Trimming removed 0 bases from V and 3 bases from J, with 9 bases in between. The CDR3 extends over 14 amino acids. The V gene's germline CDR1 is SGHRS and CDR2 YFSETQ. This clonotype has only a few counts. This TCR derives from a male donor with ankylosing spondylitis or in good health (not recorded which). The gene calls are TRBV5-1 and TRBJ1-2, with D tentatively TRBD1 (6 bases). The sample comprised blood, either unsorted or a sorted T cell fraction (not recorded which). CDR3 protein: CASSLGGTHYGYTF. The CDR3 nucleotides read TGCGCCAGCAGCTTGGGCGGGACACACTATGGCTACACCTTC. Based on the CDR3 plus reference TRBV5-1 and TRBJ1-2, the full variable domain is KAGVTQTPRYLIKTRGQQVTLSCSPISGHRSVSWYQQTPGQGLQFLFEYFSETQRNKGNFPGRFSGRQFSNSRSEMNVSTLELGDSALYLCASSLGGTHYGYTFGSGTRLTVV.